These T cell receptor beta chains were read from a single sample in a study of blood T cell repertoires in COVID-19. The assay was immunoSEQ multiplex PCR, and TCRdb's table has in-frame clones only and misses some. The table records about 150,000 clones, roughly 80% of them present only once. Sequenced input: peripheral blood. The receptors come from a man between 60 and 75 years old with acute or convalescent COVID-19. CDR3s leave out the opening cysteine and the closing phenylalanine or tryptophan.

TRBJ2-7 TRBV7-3 ASSSSGSLVEQY
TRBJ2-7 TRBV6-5 ASQDPYEQY
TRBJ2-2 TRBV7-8 ASSLNYGGTGTGELF
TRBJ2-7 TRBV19 ASRGQTGGTYEQY
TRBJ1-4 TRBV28 ASSSGQVANEKLF
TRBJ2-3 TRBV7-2 ASSLEGGQVVKQY
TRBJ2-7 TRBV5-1 ASTGTGIGEQY
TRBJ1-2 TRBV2 ASSVDRGGYT
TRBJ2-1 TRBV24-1 ATSERTSGKLESPYNEQF
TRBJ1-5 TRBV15 ATSRGTTYSNQPQH
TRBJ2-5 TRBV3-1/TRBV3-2 ASSDSGGAETQY
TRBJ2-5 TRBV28 ASSSGQLQETQY
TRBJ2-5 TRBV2 ASTEGLAGGPGETQY
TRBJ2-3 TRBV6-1 ASSDPGTWTQY
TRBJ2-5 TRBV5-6 ASSLTRRETQY
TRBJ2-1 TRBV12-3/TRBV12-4 ASRKRQGNEQF
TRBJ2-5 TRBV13 ASSQWGTGGTETQY
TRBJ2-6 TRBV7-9 ASSSVRGQGGAGANVLT
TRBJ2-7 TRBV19 ASSVTSGQGTGGQY
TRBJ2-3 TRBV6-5 ASSYSGRVADTQY
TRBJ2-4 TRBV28 ASSLAGTGDFWVQY
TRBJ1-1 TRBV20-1 SASGGDTEAF
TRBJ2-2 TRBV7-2 ASSLAAGSTGELF
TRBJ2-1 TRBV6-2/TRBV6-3 ASSFTNIGPGLAARNEQF
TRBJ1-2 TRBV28 ASSFGQGMVTYGYT
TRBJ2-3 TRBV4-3 ASSRAERGTQY
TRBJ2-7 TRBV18 ASSPPGLAARYEQY
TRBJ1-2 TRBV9 ASRERDNYNYGYT
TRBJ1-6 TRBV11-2 ASSLNRGIGSPLH
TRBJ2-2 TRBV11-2 ASSFSTGRLGELF
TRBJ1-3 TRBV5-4 ASSGTGGGSGNTIY
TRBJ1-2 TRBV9 ASSPGGAGQENYGYT
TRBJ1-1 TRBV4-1 ASSQAWVRTGTRRNTEAF
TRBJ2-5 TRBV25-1 ASSAGQGRETQY
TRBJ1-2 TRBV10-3 AITSGGRGYT
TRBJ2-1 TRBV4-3 ASSQGWTSGFYNEQF
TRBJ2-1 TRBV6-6 ASSYSTGVEVHEQF
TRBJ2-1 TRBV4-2 ASSSRDSSGEEQF
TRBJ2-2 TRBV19 ATSGTSATGELF
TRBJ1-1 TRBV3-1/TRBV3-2 ASSQGQGAPRTEAF
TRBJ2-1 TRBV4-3 ASSQSPGARDYNEQF
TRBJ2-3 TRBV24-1 ATSAGAGGTDTQY
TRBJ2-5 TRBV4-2 ASSQDLRGGETQY
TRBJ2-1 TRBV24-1 ATSGTGTANNEQF
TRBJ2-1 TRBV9 ASSVEGRDYNEQF
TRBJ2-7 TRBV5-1 ASSLTPGKSGSYEQY
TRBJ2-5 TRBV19 ASSAYRGETQY
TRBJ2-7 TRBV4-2 ASSQDYAGMPYEQY
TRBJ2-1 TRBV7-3 ASSLTGTDGYNEQF
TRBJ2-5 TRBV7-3 ASSSDSNQRTGAKETQY
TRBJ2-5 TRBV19 ASSPLRGFETQY
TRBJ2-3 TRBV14 ASSQLAGAGDTQY
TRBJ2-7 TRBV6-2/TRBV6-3 ASSYTGGIYEQY